This T cell receptor beta chain derives from a study of blood T cells in healthy people across ages. The V gene lost 1 base and the J gene lost 6 bases, with 18 bases spanning the gap. The CDR3 covers 16 residues. Germline values: CDR1 SGHTA, CDR2 FQGNSA. Next came a second PCR, run for about 6 to 12 cycles, which used a sample-barcoded 5' primer along with a J-beta primer mix. TCRdb called the 5' RACE reads again in MiXCR, with one record for every CDR3 protein. The sample holds about 1.7 million distinct CDR3 sequences; 28% are singletons and the top ten take less than 9.5%. The sample was blood. This clonotype was sampled from a woman aged 25-40 years in good health. The J gene is TRBJ1-2, the V gene TRBV7-2; D possibly corresponds to TRBD1 (6 bases). The CDR3 loop reads CASSLEQGGYDNGYTF. Here the CDR3 DNA reads TGTGCCAGCAGCTTAGAACAGGGAGGGTATGATAATGGCTACACCTTC.